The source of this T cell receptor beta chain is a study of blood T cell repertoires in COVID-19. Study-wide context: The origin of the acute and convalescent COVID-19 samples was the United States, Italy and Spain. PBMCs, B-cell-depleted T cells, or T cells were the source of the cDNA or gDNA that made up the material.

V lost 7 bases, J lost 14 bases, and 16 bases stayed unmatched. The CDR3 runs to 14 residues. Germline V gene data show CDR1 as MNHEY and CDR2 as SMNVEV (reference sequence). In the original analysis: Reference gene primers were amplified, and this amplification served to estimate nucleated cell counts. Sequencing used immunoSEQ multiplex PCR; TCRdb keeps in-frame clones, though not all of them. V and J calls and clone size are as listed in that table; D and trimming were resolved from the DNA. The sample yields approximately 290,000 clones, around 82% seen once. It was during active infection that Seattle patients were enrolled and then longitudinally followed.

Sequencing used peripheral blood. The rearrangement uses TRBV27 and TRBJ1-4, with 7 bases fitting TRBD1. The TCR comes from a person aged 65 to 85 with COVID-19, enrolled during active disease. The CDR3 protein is CASTNTRDSEILFF. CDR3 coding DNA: TGTGCCAGCACCAACACCCGGGACAGTGAAATTCTGTTTTTT.